This is a list of T cell receptor beta chains from one sample in a study of blood T cell repertoires in COVID-19. This table comes from immunoSEQ multiplex PCR, and its TCRdb copy is limited to in-frame clones, with some not included. Among about 71,000 clones, 75% to 90% were seen once, and the ten largest hold 2%. Source material: peripheral blood. These receptors all come from a man aged 25-45 years with acute or convalescent COVID-19. The conserved cysteine and the conserved F or W are not part of the CDR3 here.

v_call cdr3_aa
TRBV27 ASSLAAAGGRPGYGYT
TRBV30 AWGQLNTEAF
TRBV6-5 ASSYSRRGEKLF
TRBV7-9 ASSSEVGTEAF
TRBV19 ASSIIAAMNTEAF
TRBV29-1 SVAPTDYEQY
TRBV2 ASSDRAQKHLPNGEQY
TRBV5-1 ASTRDTKNYGYT
TRBV5-4 ASSLKRGGTSTDTQY
TRBV3-1/TRBV3-2 ASSHLDGNEKLF
TRBV24-1 ATRGQPNTEAF
TRBV11-2 ASSLDPASGRGEQY
TRBV4-3 ASSQDPGNTIY
TRBV28 ASSLAKGLGAQPQH
TRBV3-1/TRBV3-2 ASSQEKGGVNIQY
TRBV14 ASSRQAMNTEAF
TRBV3-1/TRBV3-2 ASSQKNRASNYGYT
TRBV30 AWSWGTGAEAF
TRBV27 ASSFRQTSYGYT
TRBV2 ASRRQGVNSPLH
TRBV4-3 ASSQGVSTGRGRATETQY
TRBV30 AWSFGTGGQY
TRBV19 ASTREEVTNTGELF
TRBV18 ASSPGTGDQPQH
TRBV21-1 ASSKVFLLLSGGGPQETQY
TRBV27 ASSPQVGPYGYT
TRBV5-4 ASSRDRGHEQF
TRBV9 ASSARGTGELF
TRBV19 ASSPEVLGNRRHQPQH
TRBV2 ASRIRGETNEQF
TRBV6-1 ASSDRGSLTDTQY
TRBV7-2 ASSLAVGGSQETQY
TRBV10-2 ASSESGGSYEQY
TRBV2 ASSTGLQNIQY
TRBV3-1/TRBV3-2 ASSQTVRQNEKLF
TRBV18 ASSIDWATSGRGRYNEQF
TRBV2 ADRRAFLRDTQY
TRBV15 ATSRDIGSGGSNQPQH
TRBV6-6 ASSDSGGNTGELF
TRBV30 AWRRSGTGGLYEQY
TRBV5-1 ASSLAGTSGIDEQF
TRBV5-1 ASTTGTSSYEQY
TRBV19 ASSIDQQYRIMDEQF
TRBV5-1 ASSPQTGSGSPLH
TRBV5-1 ASRSGTGTVATGNTIY